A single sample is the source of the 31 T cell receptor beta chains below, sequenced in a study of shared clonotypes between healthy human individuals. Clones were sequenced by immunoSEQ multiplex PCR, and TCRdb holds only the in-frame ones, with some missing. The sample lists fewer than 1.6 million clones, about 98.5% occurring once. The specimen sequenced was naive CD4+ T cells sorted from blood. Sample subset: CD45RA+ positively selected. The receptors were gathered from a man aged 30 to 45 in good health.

The CDR3 DNA is TGTGCCAGCAGTTTCTACTCTACTAGATCGGGAGACGAGCAGTACTTC. It specifies CASSFYSTRSGDEQYF. The chain links TRBV27 to TRBJ2-7, with D tentatively TRBD2 (6 bases). V shed 3 bases and J shed 5 bases, with 20 bases lying between them. CDR1 is MNHEY and CDR2 is SMNVEV in the germline V gene (reference sequence). This CDR3 has 16 amino acids.

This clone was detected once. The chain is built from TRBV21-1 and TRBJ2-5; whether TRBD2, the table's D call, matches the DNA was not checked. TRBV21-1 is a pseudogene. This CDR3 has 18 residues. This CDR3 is CASSSRQRTNDSIQTQYF. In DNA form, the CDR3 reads TGTGCCAGCAGCTCCCGTCAGAGGACTAACGATTCCATTCAGACCCAGTACTTC.

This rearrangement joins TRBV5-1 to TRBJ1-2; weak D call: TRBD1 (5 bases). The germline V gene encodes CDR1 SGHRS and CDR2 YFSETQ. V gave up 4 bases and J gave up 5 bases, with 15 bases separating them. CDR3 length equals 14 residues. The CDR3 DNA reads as TGCGCCAGCAGCCCACGGGACGAAATGTATGGCTACACCTTC. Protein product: CASSPRDEMYGYTF.

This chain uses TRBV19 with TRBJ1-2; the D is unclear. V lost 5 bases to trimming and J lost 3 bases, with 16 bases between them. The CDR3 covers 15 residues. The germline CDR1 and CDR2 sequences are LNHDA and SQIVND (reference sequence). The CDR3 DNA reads TGTGCCAGTAGTTTGTCGGTGATTTCCTACTATGGCTACACCTTC. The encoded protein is CASSLSVISYYGYTF.

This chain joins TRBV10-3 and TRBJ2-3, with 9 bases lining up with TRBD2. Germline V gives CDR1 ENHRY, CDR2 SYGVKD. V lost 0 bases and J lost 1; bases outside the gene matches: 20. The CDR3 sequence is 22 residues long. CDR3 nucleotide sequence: TGTGCCATCAGTGAGTCGTTTAGCGGGAGTAGAGGGAAGGGCTCTCGCACAGATACGCAGTATTTT. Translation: CAISESFSGSRGKGSRTDTQYF.

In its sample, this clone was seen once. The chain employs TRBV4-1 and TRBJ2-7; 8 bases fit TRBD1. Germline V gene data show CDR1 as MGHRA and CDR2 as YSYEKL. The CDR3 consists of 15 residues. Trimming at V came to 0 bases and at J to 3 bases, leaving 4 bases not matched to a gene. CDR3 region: CASSQEDRERYEQYF. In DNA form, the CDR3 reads TGCGCCAGCAGCCAAGAGGACAGGGAGCGCTACGAGCAGTACTTC.

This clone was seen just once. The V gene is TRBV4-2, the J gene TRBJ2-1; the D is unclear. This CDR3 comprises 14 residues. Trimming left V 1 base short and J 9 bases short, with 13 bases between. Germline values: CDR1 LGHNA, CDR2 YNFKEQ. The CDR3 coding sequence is TGTGCCAGCAGCCAAGTAGGTACGGCGGCTGAGCAGTTCTTC. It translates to CASSQVGTAAEQFF.

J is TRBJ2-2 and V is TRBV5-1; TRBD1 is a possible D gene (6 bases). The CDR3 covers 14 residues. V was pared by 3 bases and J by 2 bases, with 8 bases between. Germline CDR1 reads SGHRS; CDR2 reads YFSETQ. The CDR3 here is CASSWGHNTGELFF. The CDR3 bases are TGCGCCAGCAGCTGGGGACACAACACCGGGGAGCTGTTTTTT.

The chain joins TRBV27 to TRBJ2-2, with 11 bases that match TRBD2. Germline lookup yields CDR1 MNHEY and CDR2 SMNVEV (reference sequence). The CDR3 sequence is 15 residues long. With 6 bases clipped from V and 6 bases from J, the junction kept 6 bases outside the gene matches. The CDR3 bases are TGTGCCAGCAGCCGTGGACTAGCGGGCTCCGGGGAGCTGTTTTTT. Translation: CASSRGLAGSGELFF.

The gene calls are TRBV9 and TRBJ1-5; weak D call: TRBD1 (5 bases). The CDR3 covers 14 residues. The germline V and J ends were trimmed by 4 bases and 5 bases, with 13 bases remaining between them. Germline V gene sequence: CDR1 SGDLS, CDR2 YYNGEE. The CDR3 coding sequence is TGTGCCAGCAGCCCTGAGGAGGGGTATCAGCCCCAGCATTTT. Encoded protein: CASSPEEGYQPQHF.

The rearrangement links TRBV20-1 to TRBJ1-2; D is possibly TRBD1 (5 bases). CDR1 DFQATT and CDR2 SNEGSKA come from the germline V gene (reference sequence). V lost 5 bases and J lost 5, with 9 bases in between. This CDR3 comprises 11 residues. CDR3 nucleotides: TGCAGTGCTGTATCAGGGTATGGCTACACCTTC. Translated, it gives CSAVSGYGYTF.

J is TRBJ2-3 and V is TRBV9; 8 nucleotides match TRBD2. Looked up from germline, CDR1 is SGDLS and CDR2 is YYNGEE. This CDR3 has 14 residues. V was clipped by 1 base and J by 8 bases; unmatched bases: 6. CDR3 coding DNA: TGTGCCAGCAGCGTATCGCGGGAGGCGGTTACGCAGTATTTT. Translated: CASSVSREAVTQYF.

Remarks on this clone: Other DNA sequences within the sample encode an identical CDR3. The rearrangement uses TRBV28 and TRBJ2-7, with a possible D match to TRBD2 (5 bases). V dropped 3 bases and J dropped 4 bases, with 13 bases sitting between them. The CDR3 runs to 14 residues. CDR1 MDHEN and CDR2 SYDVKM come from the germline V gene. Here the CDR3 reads CASSLLRVSYEQYF. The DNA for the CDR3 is TGTGCCAGCAGTTTGTTGCGGGTCTCGTACGAGCAGTACTTC.

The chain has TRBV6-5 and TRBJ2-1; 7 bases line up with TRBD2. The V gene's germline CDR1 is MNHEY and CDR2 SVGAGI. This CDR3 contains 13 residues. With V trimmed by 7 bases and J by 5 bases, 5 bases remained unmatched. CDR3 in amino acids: CASNPAGHNEQFF. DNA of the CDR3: TGTGCCAGCAATCCAGCGGGGCACAATGAGCAGTTCTTC.

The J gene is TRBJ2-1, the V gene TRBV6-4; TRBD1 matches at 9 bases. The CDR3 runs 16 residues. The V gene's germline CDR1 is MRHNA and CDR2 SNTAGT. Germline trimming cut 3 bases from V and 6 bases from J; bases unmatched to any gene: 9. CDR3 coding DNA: TGTGCCAGCAGTGATTACCGGGACAGGGATGTCAATGAGCAGTTCTTC. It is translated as CASSDYRDRDVNEQFF.

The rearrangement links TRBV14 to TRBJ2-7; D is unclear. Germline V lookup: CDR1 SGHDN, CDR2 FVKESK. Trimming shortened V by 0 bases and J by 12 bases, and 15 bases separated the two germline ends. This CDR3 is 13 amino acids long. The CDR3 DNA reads TGTGCCAGCAGCCAAGATCGAGGTTTTCGTCTGTACTTC. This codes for CASSQDRGFRLYF.

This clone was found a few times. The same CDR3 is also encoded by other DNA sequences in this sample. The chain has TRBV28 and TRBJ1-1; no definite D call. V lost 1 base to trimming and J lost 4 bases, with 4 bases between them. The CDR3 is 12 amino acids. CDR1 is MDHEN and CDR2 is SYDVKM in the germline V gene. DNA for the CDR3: TGTGCCAGCAGTTTATCCGGCACTGAAGCTTTCTTT. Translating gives CASSLSGTEAFF. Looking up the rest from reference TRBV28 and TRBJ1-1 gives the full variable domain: DVKVTQSSRYLVKRTGEKVFLECVQDMDHENMFWYRQDPGLGLRLIYFSYDVKMKEKGDIPEGYSVSREKKERFSLILESASTNQTSMYLCASSLSGTEAFFGQGTRLTVV.

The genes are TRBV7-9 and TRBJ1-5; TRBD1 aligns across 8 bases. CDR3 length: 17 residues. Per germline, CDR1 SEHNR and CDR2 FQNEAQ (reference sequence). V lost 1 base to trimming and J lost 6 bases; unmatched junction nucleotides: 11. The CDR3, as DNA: TGTGCCAGCAGCTTAGAGATACGGACAGGGAGGGGTCAGCCCCAGCATTTT. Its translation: CASSLEIRTGRGQPQHF. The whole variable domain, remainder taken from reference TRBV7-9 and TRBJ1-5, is DTGVSQNPRHKITKRGQNVTFRCDPISEHNRLYWYRQTLGQGPEFLTYFQNEAQLEKSRLLSDRFSAERPKGSFSTLEIQRTEQGDSAMYLCASSLEIRTGRGQPQHFGDGTRLSIL.

The CDR3 nucleotides are TGTGCCAGCAGTGCGGACCGCGTCCGTGGCTACACCTTC. Protein product: CASSADRVRGYTF. The chain combines TRBV28 with TRBJ1-2; D remains ambiguous. CDR1 is MDHEN and CDR2 is SYDVKM in the germline V gene. This CDR3 is 13 amino acids long. Trimming shortened V by 5 bases and J by 7 bases, and 14 bases separated the two germline ends.

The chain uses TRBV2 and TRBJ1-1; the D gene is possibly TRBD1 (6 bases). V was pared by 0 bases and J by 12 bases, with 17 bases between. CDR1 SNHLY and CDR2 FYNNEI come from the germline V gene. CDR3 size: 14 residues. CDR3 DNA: TGTGCCAGCAGTGAAGCGCAGGGGAGGGGTCGGTCTTTCTTT. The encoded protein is CASSEAQGRGRSFF.

Here the CDR3 DNA reads TGTGCCAGCTCACCACAATACAGGGGGGACTCCTACAATGAGCAGTTCTTC. Its translation: CASSPQYRGDSYNEQFF. V gene TRBV18 combines with J gene TRBJ2-1; 8 bases line up with TRBD1. J gave up 0 bases and V 1 base, and 5 bases lay outside the gene matches. The CDR3 consists of 17 residues. Germline V gives CDR1 KGHSH, CDR2 LQKENI.

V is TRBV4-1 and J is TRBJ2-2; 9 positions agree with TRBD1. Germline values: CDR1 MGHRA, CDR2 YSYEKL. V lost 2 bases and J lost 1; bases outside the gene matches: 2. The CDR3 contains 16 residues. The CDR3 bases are TGCGCCAGCAGCCAAACAGGGGGCTGGAACACCGGGGAGCTGTTTTTT. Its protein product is CASSQTGGWNTGELFF.

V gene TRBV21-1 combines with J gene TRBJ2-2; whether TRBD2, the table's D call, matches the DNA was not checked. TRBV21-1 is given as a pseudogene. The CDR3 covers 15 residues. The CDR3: CASSATIAPTGELFF. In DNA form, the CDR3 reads TGTGCCAGCAGCGCTACGATCGCACCCACCGGGGAGCTGTTTTTT.

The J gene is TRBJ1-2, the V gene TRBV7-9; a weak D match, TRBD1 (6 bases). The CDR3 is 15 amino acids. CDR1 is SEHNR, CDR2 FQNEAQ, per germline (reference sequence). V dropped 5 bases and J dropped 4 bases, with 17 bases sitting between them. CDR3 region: CASSVTSRDTYGYTF. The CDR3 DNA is TGTGCCAGCAGCGTAACCTCCCGGGACACCTATGGCTACACCTTC.

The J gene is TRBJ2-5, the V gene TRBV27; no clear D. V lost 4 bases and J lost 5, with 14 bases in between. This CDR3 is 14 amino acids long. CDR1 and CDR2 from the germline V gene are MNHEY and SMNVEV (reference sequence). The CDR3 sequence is CASSSPPRSETQYF. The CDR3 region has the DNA TGTGCCAGCAGTTCCCCCCCCCGGTCGGAGACCCAGTACTTC.

The CDR3 DNA is TGTGCCACCAGCAGAAGTATGGACAATGAGCAGTTCTTC. This gives the protein CATSRSMDNEQFF. The V gene is TRBV15, the J gene TRBJ2-1; D is unclear. The CDR3 runs to 13 residues. V lost 2 bases and J 5 bases, leaving 7 bases between the germline ends. Germline CDR1 reads LNHNV; CDR2 reads YYDKDF (reference sequence).

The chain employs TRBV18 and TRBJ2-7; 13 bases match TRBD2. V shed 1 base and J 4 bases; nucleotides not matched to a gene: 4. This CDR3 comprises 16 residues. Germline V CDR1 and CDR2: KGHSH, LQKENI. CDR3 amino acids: CASSPRVGLAGYEQYF. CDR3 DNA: TGTGCCAGCTCACCACGGGTGGGACTAGCGGGATACGAGCAGTACTTC.

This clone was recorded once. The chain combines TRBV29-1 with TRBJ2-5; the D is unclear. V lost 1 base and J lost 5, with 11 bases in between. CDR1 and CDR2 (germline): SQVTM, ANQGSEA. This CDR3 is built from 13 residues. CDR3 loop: CSVEGTKRETQYF. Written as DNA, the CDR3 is TGCAGCGTTGAAGGTACGAAACGGGAGACCCAGTACTTC.

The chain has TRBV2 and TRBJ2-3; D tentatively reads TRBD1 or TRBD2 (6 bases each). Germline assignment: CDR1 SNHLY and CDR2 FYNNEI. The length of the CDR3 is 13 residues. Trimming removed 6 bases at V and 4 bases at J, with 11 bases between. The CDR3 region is CASRARGADTQYF. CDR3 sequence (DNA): TGTGCCAGCAGGGCAAGGGGGGCAGATACGCAGTATTTT.

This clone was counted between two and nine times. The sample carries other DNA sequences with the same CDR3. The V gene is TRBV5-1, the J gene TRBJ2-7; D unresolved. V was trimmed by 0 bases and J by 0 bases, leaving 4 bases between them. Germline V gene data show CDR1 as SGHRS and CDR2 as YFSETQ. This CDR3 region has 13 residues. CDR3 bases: TGCGCCAGCAGCTTGGCCAGCTCCTACGAGCAGTACTTC. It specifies CASSLASSYEQYF.

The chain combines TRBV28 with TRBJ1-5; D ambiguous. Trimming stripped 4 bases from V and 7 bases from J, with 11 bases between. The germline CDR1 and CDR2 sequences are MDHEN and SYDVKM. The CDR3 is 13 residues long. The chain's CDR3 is CASSSPGWQPQHF. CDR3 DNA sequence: TGTGCCAGCAGTTCCCCTGGTTGGCAGCCCCAGCATTTT.